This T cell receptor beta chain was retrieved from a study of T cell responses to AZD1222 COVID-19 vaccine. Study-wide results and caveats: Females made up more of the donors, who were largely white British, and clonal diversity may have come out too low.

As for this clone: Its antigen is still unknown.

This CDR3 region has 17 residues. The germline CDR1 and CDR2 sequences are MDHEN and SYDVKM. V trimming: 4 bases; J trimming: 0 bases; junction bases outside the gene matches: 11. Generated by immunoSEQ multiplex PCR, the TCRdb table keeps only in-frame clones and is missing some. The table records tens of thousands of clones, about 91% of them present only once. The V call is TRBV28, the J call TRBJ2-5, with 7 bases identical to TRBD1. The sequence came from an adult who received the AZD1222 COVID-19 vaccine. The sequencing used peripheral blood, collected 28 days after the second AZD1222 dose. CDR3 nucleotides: TGTGCCAGCAGTTCCATCCGCTGGGACAGCTACCAAGAGACCCAGTACTTC. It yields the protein CASSSIRWDSYQETQYF.